Below, one T cell receptor beta chain is given with its context. Libraries of TCR beta came from quantitative 5'-RACE with molecular barcodes. TCRdb reprocessed the 5' RACE reads with MiXCR, giving one entry per CDR3 protein. In the table there are tens of thousands of distinct CDR3 sequences, roughly 6.2% of which are singletons. With 6 bases removed from V and 2 bases from J, the gap between germline ends came to 13 bases. The CDR3 contains 14 residues. Germline CDR1 is MDHEN and CDR2 is SYDVKM. The data stem from a study of CD8 T cells in ankylosing spondylitis. The chain is built from TRBV28 and TRBJ1-2, with a tentative D call TRBD1 (5 bases). Sequencing was performed on synovial fluid, either unsorted or a sorted T cell fraction (not recorded which). The clonotype originates from a male donor with ankylosing spondylitis. Here the CDR3 DNA reads TGTGCCAGCAGGTATCCGGGGCTGAACTATGGCTACACCTTC. Its translation is CASRYPGLNYGYTF.